The present T cell receptor beta chain was sequenced within a study of OX40 agonist ivuxolimab in advanced cancers. Study-wide background: Ivuxolimab, which is an agonistic anti-OX40 (CD134) antibody, was administered to the patients.

Sequencing was performed with immunoSEQ multiplex PCR; in TCRdb, only in-frame clones are kept and a portion is missing. The sample lists some 80,000 clones; roughly 92% were seen once. Germline V gives CDR1 LNHDA, CDR2 SQIVND (reference sequence). V lost 7 bases and J 7 bases, leaving 17 bases between the germline ends. CDR3 length: 13 residues. Study results and limitations: More expanded clones were seen, on average, in CD8+ T cells than in CD4+.

On this clone itself: The antigen remains undetermined.

The rearrangement joins TRBV19 to TRBJ2-7; D not resolved. The material was CD4+ or CD8+ T cells sorted from blood, obtained in a trial of the OX40 agonist ivuxolimab. This sequence originates from an adult with an advanced solid tumor such as melanoma, head and neck, liver or kidney cancer. The CDR3 here is CASTSGSVLEQYF. The CDR3 DNA reads as TGTGCCAGTACCTCCGGCAGCGTTTTGGAGCAGTACTTC.